The T cell receptor beta chain under discussion was sequenced for a study of blood T cell repertoires in COVID-19. This clone was recorded once. CDR1 and CDR2 from the germline V gene are SQVTM and ANQGSEA. The CDR3 extends over 12 amino acids. V lost 3 bases and J 7 bases, leaving 12 bases between the germline ends. Authors' data handling: Amplification with reference gene primers provided the estimates of nucleated cell counts. Profiling relied on immunoSEQ multiplex PCR, and the TCRdb table lists in-frame clones only, not all of them. The V and J calls and clone size are taken from that table; D and trimming were inferred from the DNA. The data show around 700,000 clones, with 90% seen just once and approximately 0.3% held by the top ten.

Sequenced: peripheral blood. The receptor was derived from a young woman with acute or convalescent COVID-19. J is TRBJ1-1 and V is TRBV29-1, with D possibly matching TRBD1 (5 bases). CDR3 sequence reads: CSVEAGGVEAFF. CDR3 coding DNA: TGCAGCGTTGAGGCCGGGGGGGTTGAAGCTTTCTTT.